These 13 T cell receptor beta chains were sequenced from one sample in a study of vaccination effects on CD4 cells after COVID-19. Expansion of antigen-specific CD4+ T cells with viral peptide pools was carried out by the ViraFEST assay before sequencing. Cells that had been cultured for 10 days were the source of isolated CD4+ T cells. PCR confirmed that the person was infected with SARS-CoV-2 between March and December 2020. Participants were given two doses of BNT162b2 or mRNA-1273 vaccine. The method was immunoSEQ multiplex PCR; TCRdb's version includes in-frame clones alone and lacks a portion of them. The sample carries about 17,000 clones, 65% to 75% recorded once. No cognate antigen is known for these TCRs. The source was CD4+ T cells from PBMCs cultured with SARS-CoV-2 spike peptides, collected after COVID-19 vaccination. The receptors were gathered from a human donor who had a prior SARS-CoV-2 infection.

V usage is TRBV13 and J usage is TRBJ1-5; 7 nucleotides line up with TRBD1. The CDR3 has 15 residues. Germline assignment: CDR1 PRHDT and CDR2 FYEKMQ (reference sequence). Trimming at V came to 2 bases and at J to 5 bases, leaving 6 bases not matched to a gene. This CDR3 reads CASSLRDSTHQPQHF. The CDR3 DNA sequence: TGTGCCAGCAGCTTAAGGGACAGTACGCATCAGCCCCAGCATTTT.

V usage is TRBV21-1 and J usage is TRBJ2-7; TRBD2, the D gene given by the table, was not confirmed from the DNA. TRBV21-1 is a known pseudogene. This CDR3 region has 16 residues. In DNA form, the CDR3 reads TGTGCCAGCAGCATGATCACGGGGGGTTTGCCCTACGAGCAGTACTTC. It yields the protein CASSMITGGLPYEQYF.

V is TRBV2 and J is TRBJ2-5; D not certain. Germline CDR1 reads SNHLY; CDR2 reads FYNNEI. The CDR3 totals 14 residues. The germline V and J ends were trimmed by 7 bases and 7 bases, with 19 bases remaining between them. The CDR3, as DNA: TGTGCCAGCATCCTGCAACCAAGAGAGAGGACCCAGTACTTC. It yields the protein CASILQPRERTQYF.

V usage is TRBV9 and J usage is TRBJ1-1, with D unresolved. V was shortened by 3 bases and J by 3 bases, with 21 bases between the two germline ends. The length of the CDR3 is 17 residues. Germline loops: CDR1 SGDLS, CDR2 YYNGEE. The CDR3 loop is CASSEGRSGRDDTEAFF. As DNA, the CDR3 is TGTGCCAGCAGCGAAGGGAGGAGTGGGCGGGATGACACTGAAGCTTTCTTT. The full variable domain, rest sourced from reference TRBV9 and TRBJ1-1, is DSGVTQTPKHLITATGQRVTLRCSPRSGDLSVYWYQQSLDQGLQFLIQYYNGEERAKGNILERFSAQQFPDLHSELNLSSLELGDSALYFCASSEGRSGRDDTEAFFGQGTRLTVV.

The CDR3 bases are TGTGCCAGCGGTGGGGACAGCTCCTACGAGCAGTACTTC. Its protein product is CASGGDSSYEQYF. The V gene is TRBV2, the J gene TRBJ2-7; 7 bases are a match to TRBD1. Losses at the gene ends were 8 bases for V and 0 bases for J; bases not matched to a gene: 4. This CDR3 contains 13 residues. Germline lookup yields CDR1 SNHLY and CDR2 FYNNEI.

CDR3 in amino acids: CASSTRTGENEKLFF. CDR3 nucleotides: TGCGCCAGCAGCACCCGGACAGGAGAAAATGAAAAACTGTTTTTT. V gene TRBV4-1 combines with J gene TRBJ1-4; 7 nucleotides match TRBD1. Germline CDR1 MGHRA, CDR2 YSYEKL. J gave up 5 bases and V 5 bases, and 8 bases lay outside the gene matches. This CDR3 spans 15 amino acids.

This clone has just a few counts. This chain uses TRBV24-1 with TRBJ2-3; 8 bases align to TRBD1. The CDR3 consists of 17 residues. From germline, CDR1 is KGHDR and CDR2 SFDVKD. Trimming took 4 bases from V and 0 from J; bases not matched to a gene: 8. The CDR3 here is CATSEPYGTGSTDTQYF. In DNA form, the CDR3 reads TGTGCCACCAGTGAGCCCTACGGGACAGGTAGCACAGATACGCAGTATTTT.

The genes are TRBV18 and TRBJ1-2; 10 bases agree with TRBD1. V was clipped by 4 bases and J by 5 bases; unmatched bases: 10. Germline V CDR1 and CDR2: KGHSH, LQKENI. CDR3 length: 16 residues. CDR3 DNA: TGTGCCAGCTCACTCGGGACGCCGGGACAGGGGTATGGCTACACCTTC. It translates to CASSLGTPGQGYGYTF.

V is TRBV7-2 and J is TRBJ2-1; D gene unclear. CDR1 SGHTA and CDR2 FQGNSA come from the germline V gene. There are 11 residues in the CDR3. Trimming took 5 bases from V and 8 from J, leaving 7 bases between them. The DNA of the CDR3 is TGTGCCAGCAGCCAAGTCGATGAGCAGTTCTTC. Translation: CASSQVDEQFF.

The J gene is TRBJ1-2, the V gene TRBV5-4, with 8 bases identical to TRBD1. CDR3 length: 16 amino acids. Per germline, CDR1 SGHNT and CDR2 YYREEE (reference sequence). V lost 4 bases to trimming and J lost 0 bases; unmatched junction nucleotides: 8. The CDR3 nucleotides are TGTGCCAGCAGCGCCAGTACGGGACAGGCTAACTATGGCTACACCTTC. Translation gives CASSASTGQANYGYTF.

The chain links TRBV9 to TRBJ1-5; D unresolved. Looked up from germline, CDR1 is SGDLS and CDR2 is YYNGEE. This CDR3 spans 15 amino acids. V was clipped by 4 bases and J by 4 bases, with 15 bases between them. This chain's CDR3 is CASSPGPLVNQPQHF. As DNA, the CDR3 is TGTGCCAGCAGCCCGGGCCCCCTCGTTAATCAGCCCCAGCATTTT.

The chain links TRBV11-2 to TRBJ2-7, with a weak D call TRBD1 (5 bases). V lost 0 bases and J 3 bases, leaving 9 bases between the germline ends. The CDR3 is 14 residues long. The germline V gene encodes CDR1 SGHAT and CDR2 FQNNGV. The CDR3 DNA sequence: TGTGCCAGCAGCTTAGATCGACAGAACTACGAGCAGTACTTC. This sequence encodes CASSLDRQNYEQYF.

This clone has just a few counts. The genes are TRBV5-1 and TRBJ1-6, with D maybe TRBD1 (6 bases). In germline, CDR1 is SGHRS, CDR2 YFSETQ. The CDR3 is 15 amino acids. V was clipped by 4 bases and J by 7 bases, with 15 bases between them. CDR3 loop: CASSLGGLGNSPLHF. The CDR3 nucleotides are TGCGCCAGCAGCCTAGGGGGGCTGGGGAATTCACCCCTCCACTTT. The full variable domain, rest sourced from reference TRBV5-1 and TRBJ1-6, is KAGVTQTPRYLIKTRGQQVTLSCSPISGHRSVSWYQQTPGQGLQFLFEYFSETQRNKGNFPGRFSGRQFSNSRSEMNVSTLELGDSALYLCASSLGGLGNSPLHFGNGTRLTVT.